The count of the clone carrying this TCR beta chain is one. Its target is unknown. These data originate in a study of OX40 agonist ivuxolimab in advanced cancers. Whole-study findings and limits: Normalized T-cell clonal expansion was also low in some nonresponders. At 0.1 to 3.0 mg/kg, clonal expansion of CD4+ and CD8+ blood T cells had occurred by week 6.

Using immunoSEQ multiplex PCR, the repertoire was profiled, and TCRdb retains in-frame clones only, with some absent. The sample includes around 62,000 clones, 84% of them seen just once. This TCR came from an adult with an advanced solid tumor such as melanoma, head and neck, liver or kidney cancer. Sequencing used CD4+ or CD8+ T cells sorted from blood, obtained in a trial of the OX40 agonist ivuxolimab.

For the CDR3, the DNA is TGTGCCAGCAGCCCGCGTTGGCAGGGCCCAAGTGCAACTAATGAAAAACTGTTTTTT. Protein product: CASSPRWQGPSATNEKLFF. The genes are TRBV7-9 and TRBJ1-4; perhaps TRBD1 as D (5 bases). Germline lookup yields CDR1 SEHNR and CDR2 FQNEAQ (reference sequence). V was cut by 5 bases and J by 0 bases, with 22 bases left in between. This CDR3 has 19 amino acids.